One sample yielded the 32 T cell receptor beta chains listed below, sequenced in a study of shared clonotypes between healthy human individuals. TCRdb keeps only in-frame clones here, not all; method: immunoSEQ multiplex PCR. In the table there are some 2,000,000 clones, 90% to 96% of which are singletons. Sequencing input: naive CD4+ T cells sorted from blood. Subset described: CD45RA+ positively selected. All receptors come from a young man in good health.

V and J are TRBV6-4 and TRBJ2-7, with D possibly being TRBD1 or TRBD2 (5 bases each). V was cut by 1 base and J by 3 bases, with 16 bases left in between. The germline gives CDR1 MRHNA, CDR2 SNTAGT. The CDR3 covers 16 residues. DNA for the CDR3: TGTGCCAGCAGTGACTACCCTTGGGACCTAATCTACGAGCAGTACTTC. This encodes CASSDYPWDLIYEQYF.

This chain connects TRBV7-9 to TRBJ1-2; D call uncertain. This CDR3 region has 15 residues. V was pared by 4 bases and J by 11 bases, with 23 bases between. Per germline, CDR1 SEHNR and CDR2 FQNEAQ (reference sequence). The CDR3 is CASSSSWSLSGGYTF. The DNA for the CDR3 is TGTGCCAGCAGCTCGTCTTGGAGTCTCAGCGGTGGATACACCTTC.

The chain employs TRBV6-1 and TRBJ2-7; possibly TRBD2 for D (6 bases). CDR3 length: 14 residues. V gave up 5 bases and J gave up 0 bases, with 11 bases separating them. Germline V gene sequence: CDR1 MNHNS, CDR2 SASEGT. In DNA, the CDR3 is TGTGCCAGCAGTCTCGGGGGAAACTCCTACGAGCAGTACTTC. Translating it yields CASSLGGNSYEQYF.

The V gene is TRBV20-1, the J gene TRBJ2-5, with D uncertain. Germline loops: CDR1 DFQATT, CDR2 SNEGSKA (reference sequence). CDR3 length: 11 residues. The CDR3 loop reads CTATLGETQYF. The CDR3 DNA reads TGCACCGCGACCCTCGGAGAGACCCAGTACTTC.

The genes are TRBV7-2 and TRBJ2-1; D not resolved. CDR1 SGHTA and CDR2 FQGNSA come from the germline V gene. Trimming cost V 2 bases and J 7 bases, with 6 bases left between them. The CDR3 covers 12 residues. This CDR3 reads CASSLNANEQFF. The DNA of the CDR3 is TGTGCCAGCAGCTTAAATGCGAATGAGCAGTTCTTC.

This chain connects TRBV6-4 to TRBJ1-6; D might be TRBD1 (5 bases). Per the germline V gene, CDR1 is MRHNA and CDR2 is SNTAGT. The CDR3 is 14 residues long. V gave up 2 bases and J gave up 10 bases, with 12 bases separating them. For the CDR3, the DNA is TGTGCCAGCAGTGACGGGGGGGTGGGCTCACCCCTCCACTTT. Protein product: CASSDGGVGSPLHF.

This clone was counted a single time. J is TRBJ2-3 and V is TRBV6-4, with D perhaps being TRBD1 or TRBD2 (5 bases each). The V gene's germline CDR1 is MRHNA and CDR2 SNTAGT. V lost 4 bases, J lost 5 bases, and 19 bases lay in between. This CDR3 is built from 16 residues. The CDR3 DNA reads as TGTGCCAGCAGTGTCGTATCAGGGAGCCCCGTAGATACGCAGTATTTT. Protein: CASSVVSGSPVDTQYF.

This clone was detected only once. This chain links TRBV19 with TRBJ1-2, with 12 bases identical to TRBD1. V lost 6 bases to trimming and J lost 5 bases; unmatched junction nucleotides: 10. Germline-derived CDR1 and CDR2 are LNHDA and SQIVND (reference sequence). This CDR3 has 16 residues. CDR3 coding DNA: TGTGCCAGTAGCAGGGGACAGGGGGCGCTCGGTTATGGCTACACCTTC. Protein product: CASSRGQGALGYGYTF.

The chain carries TRBV5-1 and TRBJ1-4; D not resolved. CDR1 is SGHRS, CDR2 YFSETQ, per germline. The CDR3 totals 15 residues. V shed 4 bases and J shed 0 bases, with 10 bases lying between them. Here the CDR3 reads CASSVNTATNEKLFF. The CDR3, as DNA: TGCGCCAGCAGCGTGAACACCGCAACTAATGAAAAACTGTTTTTT.

As concerns this clone: In the same sample, other DNA sequences code for this CDR3. V is TRBV4-3 and J is TRBJ2-5; tentative D call: TRBD1 (5 bases). This CDR3 is 13 amino acids long. Germline CDR1 LGHNA, CDR2 YSLEER. Trimming removed 0 bases at V and 4 bases at J, with 6 bases between. CDR3 region: CASSQDQGETQYF. DNA of the CDR3: TGCGCCAGCAGCCAAGATCAGGGAGAGACCCAGTACTTC.

The chain has TRBV7-9 and TRBJ2-3; the D gene is possibly TRBD2 (6 bases). Trimming pared 1 base from V and 6 bases from J, leaving 8 bases between. Per the germline V gene, CDR1 is SEHNR and CDR2 is FQNEAQ (reference sequence). CDR3 length equals 13 residues. CDR3 sequence reads: CASSLVGGDTQYF. DNA for the CDR3: TGTGCCAGCAGCTTAGTCGGGGGTGATACGCAGTATTTT.

The genes are TRBV5-1 and TRBJ2-1, with TRBD2 matching over 8 bases. CDR3 length: 16 residues. V lost 2 bases to trimming and J lost 8 bases; unmatched junction nucleotides: 12. Germline V CDR1 and CDR2: SGHRS, YFSETQ. The CDR3 reads CASSFLGLGSGDEQFF. The CDR3 bases are TGCGCCAGCAGCTTTCTTGGGTTGGGTAGCGGGGATGAGCAGTTCTTC. The entire variable domain, with the rest obtained from reference TRBV5-1 and TRBJ2-1, is as follows: KAGVTQTPRYLIKTRGQQVTLSCSPISGHRSVSWYQQTPGQGLQFLFEYFSETQRNKGNFPGRFSGRQFSNSRSEMNVSTLELGDSALYLCASSFLGLGSGDEQFFGPGTRLTVL.

The chain carries TRBV5-4 and TRBJ2-7; D tentatively fits TRBD1 or TRBD2 (5 bases each). Trimming removed 2 bases from V and 3 bases from J, with 12 bases in between. Germline CDR1 SGHNT, CDR2 YYREEE (reference sequence). This CDR3 has 14 residues. The CDR3 region is CASSFPGRDYEQYF. CDR3 coding DNA: TGTGCCAGCAGCTTCCCGGGACGGGACTACGAGCAGTACTTC.

The chain recombines TRBV2 with TRBJ1-5; D gene ambiguous. This CDR3 is 15 amino acids long. Germline V gene data show CDR1 as SNHLY and CDR2 as FYNNEI. V was pared by 3 bases and J by 0 bases, with 9 bases between. The CDR3 DNA reads TGTGCCAGCAGTGACCGGGTGATTAGCAATCAGCCCCAGCATTTT. This codes for CASSDRVISNQPQHF.

This clone was seen just once. This chain connects TRBV6-6 to TRBJ2-5, with a possible D match to TRBD1 (5 bases). The J call is in doubt because the DNA end fits TRBJ2-7 better. There are 13 residues in the CDR3. Per the germline V gene, CDR1 is MNHNY and CDR2 is SVGAGI (reference sequence). The CDR3 loop is CASRPQGSYEQYF. DNA for the CDR3: TGTGCCAGCAGGCCCCAGGGCTCCTACGAGCAGTACTTC.

The rearrangement links TRBV7-8 to TRBJ1-6, with D unresolved. The V and J ends lost 5 bases and 0 bases respectively, with 17 bases between them. This CDR3 region has 18 residues. Germline CDR1 is SGHVS and CDR2 is FQNEAQ. The CDR3 DNA reads as TGTGCCAGCAGCCCCCGGCGGCAGGCGAGCTCCTATAATTCACCCCTCCACTTT. Encoded protein: CASSPRRQASSYNSPLHF.

The CDR3 bases are TGTGCCAGTAGTCCCCGGGACAGGTCCTTCACAGATACGCAGTATTTT. Translation gives CASSPRDRSFTDTQYF. The chain couples TRBV19 to TRBJ2-3; 8 nucleotides agree with TRBD1. The CDR3 runs to 16 residues. The V and J ends lost 5 bases and 2 bases, in that order; junction bases with no gene match: 9. Looked up from germline, CDR1 is LNHDA and CDR2 is SQIVND (reference sequence).

The rearrangement joins TRBV6-1 to TRBJ1-4; tentative D call: TRBD1 (5 bases). The CDR3 spans 15 residues. V was trimmed by 1 base and J by 7 bases, leaving 13 bases between them. CDR1 is MNHNS and CDR2 is SASEGT in the germline V gene. As DNA, the CDR3 is TGTGCCAGCAGTGAAGGGTGGCAGGGCTCTGAAAAACTGTTTTTT. It yields the protein CASSEGWQGSEKLFF.

The rearrangement links TRBV4-3 to TRBJ2-7, with D perhaps TRBD1 (7 bases). V dropped 4 bases and J dropped 3 bases, with 19 bases sitting between them. Germline V CDR1 and CDR2: LGHNA, YSLEER. The CDR3 spans 16 residues. The CDR3 DNA is TGCGCCAGCAGCCGGGGGCGGGACAGTTTTTTCTACGAGCAGTACTTC. Translation gives CASSRGRDSFFYEQYF.

The chain combines TRBV9 with TRBJ2-3, with TRBD2 matching 7 bases. The J segment lost 4 bases and the V segment lost 6 bases, leaving 23 bases of the junction unmatched. The CDR3 sequence is 19 residues long. Germline CDR1 and CDR2: SGDLS and YYNGEE. CDR3 coding DNA: TGTGCCAGCACCACCCCGTCTTTGAGAAGTGGGGGGGTGGCAGATACGCAGTATTTT. This translates into CASTTPSLRSGGVADTQYF.

The chain combines TRBV5-1 with TRBJ2-1, with D possibly TRBD2 on 5 matching bases. V was pared by 1 base and J by 7 bases, with 15 bases between. Germline lookup yields CDR1 SGHRS and CDR2 YFSETQ. This CDR3 has 15 amino acids. The CDR3, as DNA: TGCGCCAGCAGCTTGAGTCTAGCCTCGTTGAATGAGCAGTTCTTC. Encoded protein: CASSLSLASLNEQFF.

This clone was recorded once. The rearrangement uses TRBV28 and TRBJ2-5, with D tentatively TRBD1 (6 bases). CDR1 and CDR2 (germline): MDHEN, SYDVKM. With 1 base removed from V and 5 bases from J, the gap between germline ends came to 26 bases. CDR3 length equals 19 residues. The DNA for the CDR3 is TGTGCCAGCAGTTTATCTCAATTTCCTGGGACACTAAGTGCGGAGACCCAGTACTTC. The encoded protein is CASSLSQFPGTLSAETQYF.

The V gene is TRBV20-1, the J gene TRBJ2-7; D is unclear. CDR3 length: 11 amino acids. V dropped 5 bases and J dropped 3 bases, with 8 bases sitting between them. Germline assignment: CDR1 DFQATT and CDR2 SNEGSKA (reference sequence). CDR3 residues: CSALRLYEQYF. In DNA form, the CDR3 reads TGCAGTGCTCTGCGGCTCTACGAGCAGTACTTC.

The V gene is TRBV5-4, the J gene TRBJ1-5, with TRBD1 matching over 9 bases. After removal of 2 bases from V and 5 bases from J, the junction contained 11 bases not matched to a gene. Germline V gene data show CDR1 as SGHNT and CDR2 as YYREEE (reference sequence). This CDR3 has 17 amino acids. The CDR3, as DNA: TGTGCCAGCAGCTTCACGACAGGGGGTACTGGGGATCAGCCCCAGCATTTT. Residues: CASSFTTGGTGDQPQHF.

The chain uses TRBV6-1 and TRBJ2-3; D is perhaps TRBD2 (6 bases). The CDR3 loop spans 15 amino acids. V lost 4 bases to trimming and J lost 2 bases, with 13 bases between them. Per germline, CDR1 MNHNS and CDR2 SASEGT. The CDR3 sequence: CASSVLSGPTDTQYF. CDR3 nucleotides: TGTGCCAGCAGTGTACTAAGCGGGCCCACAGATACGCAGTATTTT.

The chain combines TRBV10-2 with TRBJ2-1; D is unresolved. Trimming stripped 2 bases from V and 0 bases from J, with 8 bases between. CDR3 length: 15 amino acids. Looked up from germline, CDR1 is WSHSY and CDR2 is SAAADI. CDR3 sequence reads: CASSEDGGSYNEQFF. The CDR3 nucleotides are TGCGCCAGCAGTGAGGATGGCGGCTCCTACAATGAGCAGTTCTTC.

A word on this clone: This sample also contains other DNA sequences that code for the same CDR3. This chain joins TRBV5-1 and TRBJ2-3; D not resolved. The V end lost 2 bases, the J end lost 3 bases, and 10 bases lay between the germline ends. Germline CDR1 and CDR2: SGHRS and YFSETQ. The CDR3 contains 14 residues. CDR3 sequence: CASSFSSSTDTQYF. CDR3 DNA sequence: TGCGCCAGCAGCTTTAGCAGCTCGACAGATACGCAGTATTTT.

This clone turned up a few times. The identical CDR3 is also encoded by other nucleotide sequences in the sample. The chain carries TRBV28 and TRBJ2-1; D is uncertain. The CDR3 is made up of 12 amino acids. Germline assignment: CDR1 MDHEN and CDR2 SYDVKM. The V end was cut by 2 bases, the J end by 6 bases, with 5 bases between. The CDR3 reads CASSLVGNEQFF. CDR3 DNA sequence: TGTGCCAGCAGTTTAGTGGGCAATGAGCAGTTCTTC. Filled out from reference TRBV28 and TRBJ2-1, the complete variable domain reads DVKVTQSSRYLVKRTGEKVFLECVQDMDHENMFWYRQDPGLGLRLIYFSYDVKMKEKGDIPEGYSVSREKKERFSLILESASTNQTSMYLCASSLVGNEQFFGPGTRLTVL.

J is TRBJ1-6 and V is TRBV6-1; D remains unclear. Looked up from germline, CDR1 is MNHNS and CDR2 is SASEGT. V was clipped by 7 bases and J by 6 bases, with 16 bases between them. The CDR3 extends over 15 amino acids. DNA for the CDR3: TGTGCCAGCACCTATTATTTTGGTAGTAATTCACCCCTCCACTTT. Its protein is CASTYYFGSNSPLHF.

This clone appeared a single time. CDR3 sequence (DNA): TGCAGCGTCACGGACAGTGATAGCAATCAGCCCCAGCATTTT. It codes for CSVTDSDSNQPQHF. The chain is built from TRBV29-1 and TRBJ1-5, with D perhaps matching TRBD1 (6 bases). Germline values: CDR1 SQVTM, CDR2 ANQGSEA. The V and J ends lost 6 bases and 0 bases respectively, with 12 bases between them. The CDR3 extends over 14 amino acids.

The CDR3 region is CASTATWKGAKETQYF. As DNA, the CDR3 is TGTGCCAGTACCGCGACCTGGAAGGGGGCGAAAGAGACCCAGTACTTC. The gene calls are TRBV19 and TRBJ2-5; 7 nucleotides agree with TRBD1. J gave up 3 bases and V 7 bases, and 14 bases lay outside the gene matches. Germline CDR1 and CDR2: LNHDA and SQIVND (reference sequence). The CDR3 spans 16 residues.

The DNA of the CDR3 is TGTGCCAGCAGTGAAGGCCTCAGGGGCTACGAGCAGTACTTC. Translated: CASSEGLRGYEQYF. The genes are TRBV25-1 and TRBJ2-7; tentatively, D is TRBD1 (6 bases). The CDR3 loop spans 14 amino acids. The germline V gene has CDR1 MGHDK and CDR2 SYGVNS. Trimming stripped 2 bases from V and 3 bases from J, with 11 bases between.